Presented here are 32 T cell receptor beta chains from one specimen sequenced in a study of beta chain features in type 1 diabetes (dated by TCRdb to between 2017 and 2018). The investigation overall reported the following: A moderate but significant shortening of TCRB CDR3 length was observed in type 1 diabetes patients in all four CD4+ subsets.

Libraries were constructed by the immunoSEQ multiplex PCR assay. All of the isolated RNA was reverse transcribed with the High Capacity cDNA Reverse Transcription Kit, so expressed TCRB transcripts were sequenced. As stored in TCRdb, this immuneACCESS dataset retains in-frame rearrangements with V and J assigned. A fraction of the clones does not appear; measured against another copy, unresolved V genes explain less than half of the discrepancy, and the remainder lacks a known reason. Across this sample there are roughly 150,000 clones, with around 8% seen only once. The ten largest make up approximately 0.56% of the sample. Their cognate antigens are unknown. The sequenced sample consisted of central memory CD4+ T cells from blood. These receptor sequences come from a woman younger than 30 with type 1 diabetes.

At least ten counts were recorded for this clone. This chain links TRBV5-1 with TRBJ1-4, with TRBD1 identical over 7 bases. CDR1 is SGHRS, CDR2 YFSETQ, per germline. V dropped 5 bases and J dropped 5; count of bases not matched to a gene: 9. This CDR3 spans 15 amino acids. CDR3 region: CASRDSGTENEKLFF. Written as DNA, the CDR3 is TGCGCCAGCAGGGATTCGGGGACAGAGAATGAAAAACTGTTTTTT.

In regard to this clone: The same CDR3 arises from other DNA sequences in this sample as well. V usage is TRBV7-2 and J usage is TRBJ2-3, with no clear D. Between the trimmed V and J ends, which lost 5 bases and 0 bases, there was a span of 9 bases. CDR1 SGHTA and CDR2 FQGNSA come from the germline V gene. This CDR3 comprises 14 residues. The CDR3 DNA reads TGTGCCAGCAGCCCCGCAGTTAGCACAGATACGCAGTATTTT. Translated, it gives CASSPAVSTDTQYF.

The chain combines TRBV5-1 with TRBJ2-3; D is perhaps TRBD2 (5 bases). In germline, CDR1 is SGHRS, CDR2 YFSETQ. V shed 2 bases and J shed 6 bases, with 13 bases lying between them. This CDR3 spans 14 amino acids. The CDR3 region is CASSFLAGVDTQYF. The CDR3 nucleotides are TGCGCCAGCAGCTTCCTAGCTGGGGTCGATACGCAGTATTTT.

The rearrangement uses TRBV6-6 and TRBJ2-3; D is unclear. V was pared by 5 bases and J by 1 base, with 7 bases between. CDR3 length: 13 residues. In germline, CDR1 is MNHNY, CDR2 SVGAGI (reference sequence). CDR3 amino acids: CASSEQGTDTQYF. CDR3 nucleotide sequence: TGTGCCAGCAGTGAGCAGGGCACAGATACGCAGTATTTT.

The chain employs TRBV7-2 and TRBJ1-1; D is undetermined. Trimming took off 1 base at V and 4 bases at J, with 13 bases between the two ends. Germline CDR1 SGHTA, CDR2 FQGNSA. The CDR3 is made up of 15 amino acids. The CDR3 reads CASSLGQFGRTEAFF. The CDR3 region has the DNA TGTGCCAGCAGCTTAGGGCAGTTTGGGCGCACTGAAGCTTTCTTT.

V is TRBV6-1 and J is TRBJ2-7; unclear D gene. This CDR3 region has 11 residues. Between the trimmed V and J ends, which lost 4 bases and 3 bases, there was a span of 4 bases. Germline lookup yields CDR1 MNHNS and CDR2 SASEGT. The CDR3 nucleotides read TGTGCCAGCAGTGCTAGCTACGAGCAGTACTTC. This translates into CASSASYEQYF.

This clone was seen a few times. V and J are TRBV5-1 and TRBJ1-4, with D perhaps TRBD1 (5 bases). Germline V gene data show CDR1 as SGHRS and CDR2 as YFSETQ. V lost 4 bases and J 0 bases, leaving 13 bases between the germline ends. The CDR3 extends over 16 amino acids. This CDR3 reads CASSKTAMTTNEKLFF. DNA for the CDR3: TGCGCCAGCAGCAAGACAGCCATGACAACTAATGAAAAACTGTTTTTT.

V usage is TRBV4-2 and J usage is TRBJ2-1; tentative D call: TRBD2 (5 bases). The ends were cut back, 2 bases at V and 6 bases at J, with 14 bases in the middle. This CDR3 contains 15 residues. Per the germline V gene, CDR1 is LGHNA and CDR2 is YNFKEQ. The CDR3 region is CASSQLSGSGNEQFF. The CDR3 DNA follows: TGTGCCAGCAGCCAATTGTCGGGATCAGGCAATGAGCAGTTCTTC.

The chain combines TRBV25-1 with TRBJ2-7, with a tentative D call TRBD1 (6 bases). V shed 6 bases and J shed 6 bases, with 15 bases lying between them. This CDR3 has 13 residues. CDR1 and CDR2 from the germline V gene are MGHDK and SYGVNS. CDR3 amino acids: CASSGTGFGEQYF. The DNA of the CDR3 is TGTGCCAGCAGCGGAACAGGGTTTGGCGAGCAGTACTTC.

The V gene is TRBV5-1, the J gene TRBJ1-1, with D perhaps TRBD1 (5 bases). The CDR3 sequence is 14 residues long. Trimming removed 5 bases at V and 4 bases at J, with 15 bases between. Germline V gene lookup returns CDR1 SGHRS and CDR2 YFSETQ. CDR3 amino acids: CASRTDSSGTEAFF. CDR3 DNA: TGCGCCAGCAGAACTGACAGTAGCGGCACTGAAGCTTTCTTT.

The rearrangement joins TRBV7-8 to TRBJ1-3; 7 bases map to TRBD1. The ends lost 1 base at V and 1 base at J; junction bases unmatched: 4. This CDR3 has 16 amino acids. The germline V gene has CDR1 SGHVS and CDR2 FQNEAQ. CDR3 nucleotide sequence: TGTGCCAGCAGCTTAGGGGCAGGGGGTTCTGGAAACACCATATATTTT. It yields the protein CASSLGAGGSGNTIYF.

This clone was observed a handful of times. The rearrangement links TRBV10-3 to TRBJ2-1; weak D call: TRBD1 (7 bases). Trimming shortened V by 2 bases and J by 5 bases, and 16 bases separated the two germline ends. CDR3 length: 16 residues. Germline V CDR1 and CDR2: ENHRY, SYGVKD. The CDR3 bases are TGTGCCATCAGTGAGGCGGGACAGAATGGGCACAATGAGCAGTTCTTC. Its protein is CAISEAGQNGHNEQFF.

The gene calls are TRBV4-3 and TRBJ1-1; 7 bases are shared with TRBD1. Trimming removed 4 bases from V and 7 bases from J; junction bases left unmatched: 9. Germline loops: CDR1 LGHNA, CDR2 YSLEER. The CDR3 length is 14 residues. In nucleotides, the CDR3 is TGCGCCAGCAGCCCCCAGACAGGGTTTGATGAAGCTTTCTTT. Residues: CASSPQTGFDEAFF.

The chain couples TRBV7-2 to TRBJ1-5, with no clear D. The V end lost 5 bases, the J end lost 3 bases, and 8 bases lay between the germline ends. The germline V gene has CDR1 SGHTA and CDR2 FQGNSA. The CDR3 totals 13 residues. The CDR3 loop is CASSLTDNQPQHF. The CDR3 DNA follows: TGTGCCAGCAGCCTCACAGACAATCAGCCCCAGCATTTT.

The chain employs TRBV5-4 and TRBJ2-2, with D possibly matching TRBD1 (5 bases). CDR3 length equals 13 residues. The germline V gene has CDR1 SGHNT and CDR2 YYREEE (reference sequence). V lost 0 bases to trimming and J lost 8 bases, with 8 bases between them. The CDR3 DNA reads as TGTGCCAGCAGCTTGGAAGGGGCGGGGGAGCTGTTTTTT. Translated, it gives CASSLEGAGELFF.

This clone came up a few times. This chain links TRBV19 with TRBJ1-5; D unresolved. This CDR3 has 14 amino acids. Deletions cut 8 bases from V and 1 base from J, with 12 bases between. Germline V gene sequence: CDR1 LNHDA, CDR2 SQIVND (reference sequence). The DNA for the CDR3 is TGTGCCAGTTCGGGTTGGCTAAGCAATCAGCCCCAGCATTTT. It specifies CASSGWLSNQPQHF.

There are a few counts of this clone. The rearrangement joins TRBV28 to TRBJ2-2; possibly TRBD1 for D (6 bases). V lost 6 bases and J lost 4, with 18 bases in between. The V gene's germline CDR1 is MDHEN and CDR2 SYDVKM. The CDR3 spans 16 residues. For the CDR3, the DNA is TGTGCCAGCAGCTACTCCAGGGGCCCGATCACCGGGGAGCTGTTTTTT. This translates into CASSYSRGPITGELFF.

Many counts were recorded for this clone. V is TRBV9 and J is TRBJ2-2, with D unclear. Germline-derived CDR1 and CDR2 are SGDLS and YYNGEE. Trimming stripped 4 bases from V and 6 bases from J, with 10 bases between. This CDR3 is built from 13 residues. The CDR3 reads CASSTSVSGELFF. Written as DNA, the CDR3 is TGTGCCAGCAGCACGAGTGTATCCGGGGAGCTGTTTTTT.

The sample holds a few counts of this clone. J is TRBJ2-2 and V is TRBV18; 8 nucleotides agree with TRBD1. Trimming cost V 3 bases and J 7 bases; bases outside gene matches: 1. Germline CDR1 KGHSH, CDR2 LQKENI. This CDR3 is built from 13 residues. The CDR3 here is CASSPGQGGELFF. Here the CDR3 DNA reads TGTGCCAGCTCACCTGGACAGGGCGGGGAGCTGTTTTTT.

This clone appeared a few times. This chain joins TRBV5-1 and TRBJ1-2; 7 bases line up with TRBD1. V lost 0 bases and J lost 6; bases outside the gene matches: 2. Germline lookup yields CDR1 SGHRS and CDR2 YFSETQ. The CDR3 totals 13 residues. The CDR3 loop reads CASSLGQGDGYTF. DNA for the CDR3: TGCGCCAGCAGCTTGGGGCAGGGGGATGGCTACACCTTC.

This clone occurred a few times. CDR3 nucleotides: TGTGCCAGCAGCCTGCGGATGGTGGCGGAACTGTTTTTT. Translation gives CASSLRMVAELFF. The gene calls are TRBV6-5 and TRBJ1-4; no definite D call. The germline V gene has CDR1 MNHEY and CDR2 SVGAGI. Trimming removed 6 bases from V and 12 bases from J, with 17 bases in between. This CDR3 comprises 13 residues.

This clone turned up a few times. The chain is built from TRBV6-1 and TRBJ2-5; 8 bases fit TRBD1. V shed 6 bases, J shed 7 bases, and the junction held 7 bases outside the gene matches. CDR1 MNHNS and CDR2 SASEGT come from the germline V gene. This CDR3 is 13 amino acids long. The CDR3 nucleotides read TGTGCCAGCAGGAACAGGGGGATGGGGACCCAGTACTTC. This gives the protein CASRNRGMGTQYF.

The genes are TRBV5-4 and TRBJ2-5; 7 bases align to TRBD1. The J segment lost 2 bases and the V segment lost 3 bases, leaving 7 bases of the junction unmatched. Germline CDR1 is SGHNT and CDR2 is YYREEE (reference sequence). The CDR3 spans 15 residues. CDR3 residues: CASSWLPRGQETQYF. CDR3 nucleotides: TGTGCCAGCAGCTGGTTACCCAGGGGGCAAGAGACCCAGTACTTC.

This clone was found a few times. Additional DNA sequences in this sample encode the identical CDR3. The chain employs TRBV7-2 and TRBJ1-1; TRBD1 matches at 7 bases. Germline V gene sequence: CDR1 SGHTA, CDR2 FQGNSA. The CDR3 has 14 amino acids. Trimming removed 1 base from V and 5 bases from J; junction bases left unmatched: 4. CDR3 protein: CASSLGQGSTEAFF. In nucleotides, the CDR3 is TGTGCCAGCAGCTTAGGACAGGGTAGTACTGAAGCTTTCTTT.

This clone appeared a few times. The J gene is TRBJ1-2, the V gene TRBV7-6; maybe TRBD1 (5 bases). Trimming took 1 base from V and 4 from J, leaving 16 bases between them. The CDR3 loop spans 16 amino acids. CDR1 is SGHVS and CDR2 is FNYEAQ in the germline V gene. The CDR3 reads CASSLGQGRATYGYTF. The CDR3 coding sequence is TGTGCCAGCAGCTTAGGTCAGGGCCGGGCGACCTATGGCTACACCTTC.

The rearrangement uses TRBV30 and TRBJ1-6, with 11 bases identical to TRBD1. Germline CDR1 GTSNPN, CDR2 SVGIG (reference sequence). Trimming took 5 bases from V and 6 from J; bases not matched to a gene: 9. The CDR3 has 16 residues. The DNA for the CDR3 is TGTGCCTGGGAAGAAGCAGGGACAGGGGGTAATTCACCCCTCCACTTT. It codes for CAWEEAGTGGNSPLHF.

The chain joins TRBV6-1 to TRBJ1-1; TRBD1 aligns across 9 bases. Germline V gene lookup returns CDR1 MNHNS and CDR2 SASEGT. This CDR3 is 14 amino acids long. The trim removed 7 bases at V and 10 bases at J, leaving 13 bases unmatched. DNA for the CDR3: TGTGCCAGCAATGCCAAACAGGGGGCGCGGGGAGCTTTCTTT. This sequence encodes CASNAKQGARGAFF.

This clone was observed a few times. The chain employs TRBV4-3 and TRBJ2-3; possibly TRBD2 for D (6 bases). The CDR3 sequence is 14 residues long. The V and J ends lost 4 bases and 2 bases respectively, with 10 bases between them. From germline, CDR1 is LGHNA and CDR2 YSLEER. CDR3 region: CASSPGTFTDTQYF. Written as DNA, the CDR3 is TGCGCCAGCAGCCCAGGGACTTTCACAGATACGCAGTATTTT.

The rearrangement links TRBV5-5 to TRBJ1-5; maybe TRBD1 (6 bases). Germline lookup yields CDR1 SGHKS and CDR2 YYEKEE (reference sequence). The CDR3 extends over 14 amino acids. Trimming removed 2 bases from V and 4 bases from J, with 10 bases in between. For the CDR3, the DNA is TGTGCCAGCAGCTTTGGACAGCTTAATCAGCCCCAGCATTTT. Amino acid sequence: CASSFGQLNQPQHF.

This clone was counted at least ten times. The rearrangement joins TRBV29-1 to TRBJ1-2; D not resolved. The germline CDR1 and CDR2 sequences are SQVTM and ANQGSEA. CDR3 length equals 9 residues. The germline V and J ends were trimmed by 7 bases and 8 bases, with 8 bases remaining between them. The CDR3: CSAMEGYTF. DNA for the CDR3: TGCAGCGCCATGGAGGGCTACACCTTC.

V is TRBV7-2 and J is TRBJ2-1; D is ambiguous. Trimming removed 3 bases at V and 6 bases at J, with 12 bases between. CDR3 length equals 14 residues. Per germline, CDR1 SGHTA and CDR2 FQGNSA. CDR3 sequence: CASSFITATNEQFF. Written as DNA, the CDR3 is TGTGCCAGCAGCTTCATTACAGCAACCAATGAGCAGTTCTTC.

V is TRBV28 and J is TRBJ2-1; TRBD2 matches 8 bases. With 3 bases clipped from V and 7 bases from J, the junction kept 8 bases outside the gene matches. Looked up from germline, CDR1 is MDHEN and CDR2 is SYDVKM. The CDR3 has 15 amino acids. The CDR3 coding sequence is TGTGCCAGCAGTTTTCTAACGGGGGGGGTGAATGAGCAGTTCTTC. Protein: CASSFLTGGVNEQFF.